The 23 T cell receptor beta chains below were found in one sample sequenced in a study of vaccination effects on CD4 cells after COVID-19. Antigen-specific CD4+ T cells were expanded with viral peptide pools in the ViraFEST assay before sequencing. At the end of over 8 days of culture, CD4+ T cells were isolated. Negative nucleocapsid antibody tests before and after vaccination confirmed no previous SARS-CoV-2 infection. No antigens are known for them. Sequencing was performed with immunoSEQ multiplex PCR; in TCRdb, only in-frame clones are kept and a portion is missing. Of 70,000 or so clones in the sample, around 74% were seen once. The sequencing used CD4+ T cells from PBMCs cultured with HCoV-NL63 spike peptides, collected before COVID-19 vaccination. These TCRs come from a human donor who received a COVID-19 vaccine.

This clone was recorded a few times. The chain has TRBV28 and TRBJ2-3; perhaps D is TRBD1 or TRBD2 (6 bases each). Germline V gene data show CDR1 as MDHEN and CDR2 as SYDVKM. Trimming cost V 4 bases and J 0 bases, with 23 bases left between them. The CDR3 runs 19 residues. The CDR3 DNA follows: TGTGCCAGCAGTTATAATGCTCGCAGGGGACTTCCGAGCACAGATACGCAGTATTTT. Protein product: CASSYNARRGLPSTDTQYF.

The V gene is TRBV7-8, the J gene TRBJ2-7; D unresolved. Trimming took off 5 bases at V and 2 bases at J, with 10 bases between the two ends. The CDR3 is made up of 13 amino acids. CDR1 is SGHVS, CDR2 FQNEAQ, per germline. CDR3 sequence reads: CASSPLGTYEQYV. Written as DNA, the CDR3 is TGTGCCAGCAGCCCACTGGGGACCTACGAGCAGTACGTC.

The chain has TRBV24-1 and TRBJ1-6; possible D gene TRBD1, 5 bases. V lost 9 bases, J lost 6 bases, and 8 bases lay in between. Germline CDR1 is KGHDR and CDR2 is SFDVKD. The length of the CDR3 is 12 residues. CDR3 sequence reads: CATGTGNSPLHF. The CDR3 bases are TGTGCCACCGGGACGGGTAATTCACCCCTCCACTTT.

V usage is TRBV4-2 and J usage is TRBJ1-1; D not certain. Trimming took off 4 bases at V and 0 bases at J, with 15 bases between the two ends. CDR1 is LGHNA and CDR2 is YNFKEQ in the germline V gene. The CDR3 consists of 16 residues. The chain's CDR3 is CASSPLRGEVNTEAFF. Here the CDR3 DNA reads TGTGCCAGCAGCCCCTTGCGCGGAGAAGTGAACACTGAAGCTTTCTTT.

This clone was seen many times. The gene calls are TRBV29-1 and TRBJ2-1; 8 bases align to TRBD1. V shed 5 bases and J 2 bases; nucleotides not matched to a gene: 2. The germline V gene encodes CDR1 SQVTM and CDR2 ANQGSEA. The CDR3 contains 13 residues. The CDR3 DNA follows: TGCAGCGTTCGACAGGGGACCTACAATGAGCAGTTCTTC. It is translated as CSVRQGTYNEQFF.

The chain carries TRBV6-4 and TRBJ2-1, with 9 bases aligning to TRBD2. The CDR3 extends over 14 amino acids. Trimming at V came to 6 bases and at J to 8 bases, leaving 8 bases not matched to a gene. Germline V gene lookup returns CDR1 MRHNA and CDR2 SNTAGT. CDR3 nucleotides: TGTGCCAGCAGGAGGCGGGGGGGGCGCGATGAGCAGTTCTTC. Translated, it gives CASRRRGGRDEQFF.

The CDR3 nucleotides are TGTGCCAGCAGTGAACATTTCGGGGACCGAGCACGCTACGAGCAGTACGTC. This translates into CASSEHFGDRARYEQYV. The V gene is TRBV6-1, the J gene TRBJ2-7; D might be TRBD1 or TRBD2, each matching 5 bases. CDR1 and CDR2 from the germline V gene are MNHNS and SASEGT. This CDR3 contains 17 residues. V shed 2 bases and J shed 3 bases, with 20 bases lying between them.

Details on this clone: It is unclear where the CDR3 begins or ends on the DNA, so no DNA is shown, and the CDR3 is as TCRdb lists it. The chain joins TRBV3-1 (or the pseudogene TRBV3-2) to TRBJ2-1. The CDR3 totals 15 residues, both ends included. Germline assignment: CDR1 LGHDT and CDR2 YNNKEL (reference sequence). CDR3 sequence reads: CASSQGFFGVGAWFF.

This clone has a single count. This chain links TRBV4-1 with TRBJ2-5; D may be TRBD1 (5 bases). CDR1 and CDR2 (germline): MGHRA, YSYEKL. The V end was cut by 2 bases, the J end by 0 bases, with 13 bases between. There are 16 residues in the CDR3. CDR3 region: CASSQRGPLYQETQYF. In DNA form, the CDR3 reads TGCGCCAGCAGCCAAAGGGGTCCCTTGTACCAAGAGACCCAGTACTTC.

The chain employs TRBV10-2 and TRBJ1-6, with 7 bases matching TRBD1. Trimming took 6 bases from V and 14 from J; bases not matched to a gene: 10. This CDR3 is 13 amino acids long. Per the germline V gene, CDR1 is WSHSY and CDR2 is SAAADI. CDR3 bases: TGCGCCAGCAGAAATGACAGGGCTGGAGCCCTCCACTTT. Translation gives CASRNDRAGALHF.

The rearrangement uses TRBV30 and TRBJ1-3; possible D gene TRBD1, 5 bases. The germline V gene has CDR1 GTSNPN and CDR2 SVGIG (reference sequence). V lost 2 bases, J lost 4 bases, and 12 bases lay in between. The CDR3 consists of 14 residues. CDR3 amino acids: CAWSKGRVGNTIYF. CDR3 nucleotide sequence: TGTGCCTGGAGTAAAGGCAGGGTGGGAAACACCATATATTTT. Full variable domain (remainder filled in from reference TRBV30 and TRBJ1-3): SQTIHQWPATLVQPVGSPLSLECTVEGTSNPNLYWYRQAAGRGLQLLFYSVGIGQISSEVPQNLSASRPQDRQFILSSKKLLLSDSGFYLCAWSKGRVGNTIYFGEGSWLTVV.

This clone has only a few counts. The chain couples TRBV5-5 to TRBJ1-6, with a weak D call TRBD1 (5 bases). Germline V gene data show CDR1 as SGHKS and CDR2 as YYEKEE (reference sequence). V dropped 4 bases and J dropped 9 bases, with 14 bases sitting between them. The CDR3 is 14 amino acids. The CDR3 reads CASSRDLGGSPLHF. CDR3 sequence (DNA): TGTGCCAGCAGCAGGGACCTAGGAGGTTCACCCCTCCACTTT.

This chain links TRBV7-9 with TRBJ1-2, with TRBD1 identical over 9 bases. Trimming took 3 bases from V and 10 from J; bases not matched to a gene: 12. The germline V gene has CDR1 SEHNR and CDR2 FQNEAQ (reference sequence). The CDR3 spans 15 residues. DNA for the CDR3: TGTGCCAGCAGCTTGCCCCCGGGACAGGGCACCGCCTACACCTTC. This encodes CASSLPPGQGTAYTF.

The chain is built from TRBV6-2 or TRBV6-3 and TRBJ2-4, with a weak D call TRBD2 (7 bases). The V gene's germline CDR1 is MNHEY and CDR2 SVGEGT. The CDR3 runs 20 residues. V lost 4 bases, J lost 0 bases, and 25 bases lay in between. This CDR3 is CASSWRPAGANQLAKNIQYF. The CDR3 DNA reads as TGTGCCAGCAGTTGGAGGCCCGCGGGGGCGAACCAGCTAGCCAAAAACATTCAGTACTTC.

In this sample, this clone turned up a few times. The genes are TRBV5-1 and TRBJ2-7, with 9 bases lining up with TRBD1. The CDR3 loop spans 18 amino acids. With V trimmed by 5 bases and J by 3 bases, 18 bases remained unmatched. Germline V CDR1 and CDR2: SGHRS, YFSETQ. The CDR3 DNA reads TGCGCCAGCAGATACGGACAGGGGCCCGCCAAAATCCTCTACGAGCAGTACGTC. It is translated as CASRYGQGPAKILYEQYV.

This chain links TRBV14 with TRBJ1-2; 8 positions match TRBD1. CDR1 is SGHDN and CDR2 is FVKESK in the germline V gene. The trim removed 2 bases at V and 7 bases at J, leaving 9 bases unmatched. CDR3 length: 15 residues. The CDR3 bases are TGTGCCAGCAGCCAACAGGACAGGGTTCCGCGTGGCTACACCTTC. Its translation is CASSQQDRVPRGYTF.

This rearrangement joins TRBV7-3 to TRBJ2-5; D unclear. The germline V gene has CDR1 SGHTA and CDR2 FQGTGA. The CDR3 has 14 residues. Trimming pared 3 bases from V and 6 bases from J, leaving 14 bases between. The CDR3 sequence is CASSFGGSAKTQYF. CDR3 sequence (DNA): TGTGCCAGCAGCTTTGGCGGATCCGCGAAGACCCAGTACTTC.

This chain links TRBV6-5 with TRBJ1-6; D may be TRBD1 (5 bases). The germline V and J ends were trimmed by 6 bases and 10 bases, with 13 bases remaining between them. The CDR3 contains 13 residues. Germline values: CDR1 MNHEY, CDR2 SVGAGI. CDR3: CASRGGDRSPLHF. The CDR3 bases are TGTGCCAGCAGGGGGGGGGATCGGTCACCCCTCCACTTT.

V and J are TRBV25-1 and TRBJ2-3; TRBD2 matches 8 bases. Germline V CDR1 and CDR2: MGHDK, SYGVNS. Unmatched junction bases numbered 7, after V lost 7 bases and J lost 4 bases. CDR3 size: 14 residues. CDR3 bases: TGTGCCAGCATACCCCGGGGACTAGCAGATACGCAGTATTTT. Protein sequence: CASIPRGLADTQYF.

The table lists this clone with a few counts. V gene TRBV12-3 or TRBV12-4 combines with J gene TRBJ1-1, with D possibly matching TRBD1 (5 bases). V gave up 6 bases and J gave up 5 bases, with 10 bases separating them. This CDR3 region has 12 residues. In DNA form, the CDR3 reads TGTGCCAGCAGCGCAGGGTATACTGAAGCTTTCTTT. Protein product: CASSAGYTEAFF.

V is TRBV10-3 and J is TRBJ1-1; 8 positions agree with TRBD1. V gave up 6 bases and J gave up 0 bases; unmatched junction bases: 6. This CDR3 has 15 amino acids. Germline loops: CDR1 ENHRY, CDR2 SYGVKD. The CDR3 DNA sequence: TGTGCCATCAGGGGACGACAGGGGATGAACACTGAAGCTTTCTTT. Amino acid sequence: CAIRGRQGMNTEAFF.

The table lists this clone with a count of one. The rearrangement uses TRBV18 and TRBJ2-5; D assignment may be TRBD1 or TRBD2 (5 bases each). The germline CDR1 and CDR2 sequences are KGHSH and LQKENI. CDR3 length: 14 amino acids. The germline V and J ends were trimmed by 3 bases and 3 bases, with 11 bases remaining between them. The CDR3 coding sequence is TGTGCCAGCTCACCGAGGCAGGGAGAAGAGACCCAGTACTTC. It translates to CASSPRQGEETQYF.

V is TRBV6-5 and J is TRBJ2-5, with a possible D match to TRBD2 (7 bases). Germline CDR1 reads MNHEY; CDR2 reads SVGAGI. Trimming took 8 bases from V and 5 from J, leaving 15 bases between them. CDR3 size: 13 residues. The CDR3 reads CASHFRGAETQYF. CDR3 bases: TGTGCCAGCCACTTTCGGGGGGCCGAGACCCAGTACTTC.